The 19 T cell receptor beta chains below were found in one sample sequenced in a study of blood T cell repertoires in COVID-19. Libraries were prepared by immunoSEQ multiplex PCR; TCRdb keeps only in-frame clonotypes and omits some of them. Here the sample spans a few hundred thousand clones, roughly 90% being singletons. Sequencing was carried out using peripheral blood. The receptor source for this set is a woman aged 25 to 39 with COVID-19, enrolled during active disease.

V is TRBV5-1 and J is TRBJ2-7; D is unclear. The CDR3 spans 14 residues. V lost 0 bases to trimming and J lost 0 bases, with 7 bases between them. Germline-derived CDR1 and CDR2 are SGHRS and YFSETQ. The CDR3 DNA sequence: TGCGCCAGCAGCTTGGATGGCAGCTCCTACGAGCAGTACTTC. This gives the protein CASSLDGSSYEQYF.

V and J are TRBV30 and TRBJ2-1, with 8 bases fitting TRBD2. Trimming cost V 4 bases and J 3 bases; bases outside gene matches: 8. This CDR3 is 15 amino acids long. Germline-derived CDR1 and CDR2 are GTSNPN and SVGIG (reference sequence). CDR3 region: CAWNPGTRIYNEQFF. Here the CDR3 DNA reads TGTGCCTGGAATCCAGGGACTAGGATCTACAATGAGCAGTTCTTC.

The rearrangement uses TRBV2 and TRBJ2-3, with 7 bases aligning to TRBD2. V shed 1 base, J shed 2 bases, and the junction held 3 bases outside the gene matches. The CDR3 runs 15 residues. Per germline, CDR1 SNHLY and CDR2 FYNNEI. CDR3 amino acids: CASSEDLAVTDTQYF. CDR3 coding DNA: TGTGCCAGCAGTGAAGACCTAGCGGTCACAGATACGCAGTATTTT.

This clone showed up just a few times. The CDR3 is CASSYGAGGPYEQYF. The CDR3 DNA sequence: TGTGCCAGCAGTTACGGCGCGGGAGGGCCCTACGAGCAGTACTTC. The genes are TRBV6-5 and TRBJ2-7, with 9 bases aligning to TRBD2. Germline V gene sequence: CDR1 MNHEY, CDR2 SVGAGI. V gave up 2 bases and J gave up 2 bases; unmatched junction bases: 4. The CDR3 consists of 15 residues.

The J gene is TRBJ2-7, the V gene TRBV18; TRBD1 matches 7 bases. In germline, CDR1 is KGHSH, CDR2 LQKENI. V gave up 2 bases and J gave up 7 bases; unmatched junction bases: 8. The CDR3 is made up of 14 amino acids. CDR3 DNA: TGTGCCAGCTCACCAAGGGACAGAACGGGAGAGCAGTACTTC. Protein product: CASSPRDRTGEQYF.

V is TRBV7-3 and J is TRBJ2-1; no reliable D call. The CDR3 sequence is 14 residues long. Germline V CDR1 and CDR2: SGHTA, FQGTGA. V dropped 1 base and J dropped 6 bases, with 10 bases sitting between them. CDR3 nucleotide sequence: TGTGCCAGCAGCTTAAGCTTGCGTTCCAATGAGCAGTTCTTC. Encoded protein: CASSLSLRSNEQFF.

CDR3 sequence reads: CASSLRTGTGGEKLFF. In nucleotides, the CDR3 is TGCGCCAGCAGCCTCCGAACCGGGACAGGGGGTGAAAAACTGTTTTTT. The J gene is TRBJ1-4, the V gene TRBV4-3; TRBD1 matches 11 bases. Germline-derived CDR1 and CDR2 are LGHNA and YSLEER. This CDR3 contains 16 residues. V gave up 4 bases and J gave up 7 bases; unmatched junction bases: 8.

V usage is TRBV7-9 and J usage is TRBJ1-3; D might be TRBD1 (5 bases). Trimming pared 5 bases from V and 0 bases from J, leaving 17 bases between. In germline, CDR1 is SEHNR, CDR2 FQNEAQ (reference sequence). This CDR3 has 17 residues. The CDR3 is CASSEEQVTVSGNTIYF. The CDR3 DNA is TGTGCCAGCAGCGAGGAACAGGTGACCGTCTCTGGAAACACCATATATTTT.

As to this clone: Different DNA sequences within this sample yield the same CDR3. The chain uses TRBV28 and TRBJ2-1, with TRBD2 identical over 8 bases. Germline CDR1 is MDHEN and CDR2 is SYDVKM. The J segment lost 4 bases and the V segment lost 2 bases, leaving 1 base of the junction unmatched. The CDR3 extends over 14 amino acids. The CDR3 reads CASSLAGGYNEQFF. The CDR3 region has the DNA TGTGCCAGCAGTTTAGCGGGAGGATACAATGAGCAGTTCTTC. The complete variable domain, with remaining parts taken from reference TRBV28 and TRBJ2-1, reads DVKVTQSSRYLVKRTGEKVFLECVQDMDHENMFWYRQDPGLGLRLIYFSYDVKMKEKGDIPEGYSVSREKKERFSLILESASTNQTSMYLCASSLAGGYNEQFFGPGTRLTVL.

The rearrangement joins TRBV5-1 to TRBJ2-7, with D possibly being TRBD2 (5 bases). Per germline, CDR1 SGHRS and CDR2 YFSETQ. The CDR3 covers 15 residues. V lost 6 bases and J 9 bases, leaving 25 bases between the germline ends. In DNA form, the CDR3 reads TGCGCCAGCAACCATCCCGGGATTAAAAAAGTTGGGCAGTACTTC. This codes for CASNHPGIKKVGQYF.

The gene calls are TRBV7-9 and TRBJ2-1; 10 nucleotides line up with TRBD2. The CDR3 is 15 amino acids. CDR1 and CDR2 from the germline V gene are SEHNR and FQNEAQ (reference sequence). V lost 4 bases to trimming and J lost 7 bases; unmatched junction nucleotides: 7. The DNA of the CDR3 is TGTGCCAGCAGCTCCAGCGGGAGGGCACGTAATGAGCAGTTCTTC. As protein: CASSSSGRARNEQFF. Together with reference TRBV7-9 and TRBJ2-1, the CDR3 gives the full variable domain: DTGVSQNPRHKITKRGQNVTFRCDPISEHNRLYWYRQTLGQGPEFLTYFQNEAQLEKSRLLSDRFSAERPKGSFSTLEIQRTEQGDSAMYLCASSSSGRARNEQFFGPGTRLTVL.

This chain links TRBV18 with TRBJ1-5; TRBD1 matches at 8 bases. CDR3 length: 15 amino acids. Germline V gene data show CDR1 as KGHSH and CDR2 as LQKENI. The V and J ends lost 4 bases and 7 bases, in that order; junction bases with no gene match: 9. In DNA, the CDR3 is TGTGCCAGCTCACGTTCAACAGGGGGAGAGCAGCCCCAGCATTTT. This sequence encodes CASSRSTGGEQPQHF.

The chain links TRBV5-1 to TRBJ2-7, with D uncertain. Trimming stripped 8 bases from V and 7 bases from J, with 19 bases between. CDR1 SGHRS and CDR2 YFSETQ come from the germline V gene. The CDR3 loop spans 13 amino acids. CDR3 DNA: TGCGCCAGTCGTCGACACACCGGATGGGAGCAGTACTTC. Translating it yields CASRRHTGWEQYF.

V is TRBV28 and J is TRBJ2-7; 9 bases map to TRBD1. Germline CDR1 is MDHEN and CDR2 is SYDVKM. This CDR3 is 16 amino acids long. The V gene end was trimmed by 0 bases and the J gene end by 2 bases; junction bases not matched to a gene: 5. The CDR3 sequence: CASSLWGTGRTYEQYF. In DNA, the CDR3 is TGTGCCAGCAGTTTATGGGGGACAGGGCGAACCTACGAGCAGTACTTC.

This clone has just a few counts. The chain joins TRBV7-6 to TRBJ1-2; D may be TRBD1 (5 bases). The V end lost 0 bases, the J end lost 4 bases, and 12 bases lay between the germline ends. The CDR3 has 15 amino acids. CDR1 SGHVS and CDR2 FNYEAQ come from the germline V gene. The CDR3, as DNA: TGTGCCAGCAGCTTAGCCGTCGGGGGGACCTATGGCTACACCTTC. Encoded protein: CASSLAVGGTYGYTF.

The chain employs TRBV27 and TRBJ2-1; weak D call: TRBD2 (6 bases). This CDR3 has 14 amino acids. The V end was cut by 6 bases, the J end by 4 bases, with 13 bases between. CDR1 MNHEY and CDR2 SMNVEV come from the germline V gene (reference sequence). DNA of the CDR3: TGTGCCAGCAGCCCCGGGACTTCTTACAATGAGCAGTTCTTC. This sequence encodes CASSPGTSYNEQFF.

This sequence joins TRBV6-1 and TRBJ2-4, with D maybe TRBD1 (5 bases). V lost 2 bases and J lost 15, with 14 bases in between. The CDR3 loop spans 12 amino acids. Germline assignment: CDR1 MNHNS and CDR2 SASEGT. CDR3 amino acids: CASSERSTVSYF. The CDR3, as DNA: TGTGCCAGCAGTGAACGGTCGACAGTATCGTACTTC.

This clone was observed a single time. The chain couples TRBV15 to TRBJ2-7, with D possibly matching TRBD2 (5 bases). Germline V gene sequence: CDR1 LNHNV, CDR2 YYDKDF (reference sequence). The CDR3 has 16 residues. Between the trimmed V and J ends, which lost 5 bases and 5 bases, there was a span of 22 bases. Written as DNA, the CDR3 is TGTGCCACCAGCTCACTAGATGTACACCACTCGGACGAGCAGTACTTC. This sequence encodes CATSSLDVHHSDEQYF.

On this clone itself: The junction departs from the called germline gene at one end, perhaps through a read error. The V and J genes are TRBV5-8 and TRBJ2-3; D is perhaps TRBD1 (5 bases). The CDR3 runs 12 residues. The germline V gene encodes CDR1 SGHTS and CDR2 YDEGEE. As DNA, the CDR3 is TGTGCCAGCAGCTTATCTCTAGGGGCGCTCCTCTTT. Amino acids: CASSLSLGALLF.